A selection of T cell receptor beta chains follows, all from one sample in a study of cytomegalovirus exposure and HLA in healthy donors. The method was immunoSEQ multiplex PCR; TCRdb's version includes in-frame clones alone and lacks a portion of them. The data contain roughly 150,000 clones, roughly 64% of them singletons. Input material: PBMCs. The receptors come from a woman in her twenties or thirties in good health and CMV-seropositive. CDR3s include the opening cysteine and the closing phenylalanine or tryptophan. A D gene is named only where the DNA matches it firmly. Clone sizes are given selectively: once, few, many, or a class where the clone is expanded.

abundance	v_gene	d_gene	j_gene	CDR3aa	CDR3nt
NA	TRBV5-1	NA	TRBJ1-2	CASSETEHGYTF	TGCGCCAGCAGCGAGACAGAACATGGCTACACCTTC
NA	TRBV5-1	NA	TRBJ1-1	CASSLRSTERNTEAFF	TGCGCCAGCAGCTTAAGATCGACAGAACGGAACACTGAAGCTTTCTTT
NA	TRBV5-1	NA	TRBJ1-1	CASRGGRSNTEAFF	TGCGCCAGCAGGGGGGGTAGATCTAACACTGAAGCTTTCTTT
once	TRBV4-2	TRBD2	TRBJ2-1	CASSHPTTSVLGNEQFF	TGTGCCAGCAGCCATCCCACCACTAGCGTTCTGGGGAATGAGCAGTTCTTC
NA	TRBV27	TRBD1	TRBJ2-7	CASSGWTGGPYEQYF	TGTGCCAGCAGTGGGTGGACAGGGGGACCCTACGAGCAGTACTTC
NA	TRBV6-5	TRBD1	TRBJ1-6	CASSLTGDNSPLHF	TGTGCCAGCAGCTTGACAGGGGATAATTCACCCCTCCACTTT
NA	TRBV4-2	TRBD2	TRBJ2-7	CASSRAGLAGGTSYEQYF	TGTGCCAGCAGCCGGGCGGGACTAGCGGGGGGGACTTCCTACGAGCAGTACTTC
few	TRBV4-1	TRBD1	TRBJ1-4	CASSRGQGGGNEKLFF	TGCGCCAGCAGCCGGGGACAGGGCGGAGGAAATGAAAAACTGTTTTTT
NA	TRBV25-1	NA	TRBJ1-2	CASSDLGRGSYTF	TGTGCCAGCAGTGATTTGGGCAGGGGTAGCTACACCTTC
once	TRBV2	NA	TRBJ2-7	CASSDGSSYEQYF	TGTGCCAGCAGTGACGGTAGCTCCTACGAGCAGTACTTC
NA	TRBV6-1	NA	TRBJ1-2	CASSDLRTTGGYGYTF	TGTGCCAGCAGTGACCTCCGCACGACAGGTGGTTATGGCTACACCTTC
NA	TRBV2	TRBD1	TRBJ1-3	CASSEDRGGNTIYF	TGTGCCAGCAGTGAAGACAGGGGTGGAAACACCATATATTTT
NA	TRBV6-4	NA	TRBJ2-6	CASSATSSGANVLTF	TGTGCCAGCAGTGCCACAAGCTCTGGGGCCAACGTCCTGACTTTC
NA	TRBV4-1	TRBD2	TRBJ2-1	CASSQKMSPWREGYNEQFF	TGCGCCAGCAGCCAAAAAATGAGCCCTTGGCGGGAGGGCTACAATGAGCAGTTCTTC
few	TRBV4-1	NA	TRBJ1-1	CASSQPLSATEAFF	TGCGCCAGCAGCCAACCACTGAGTGCCACTGAAGCTTTCTTT
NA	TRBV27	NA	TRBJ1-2	CASSERDYGYTF	TGTGCCAGCAGCGAGAGGGACTATGGCTACACCTTC
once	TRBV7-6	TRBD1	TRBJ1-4	CASSLTGEIEKLFF	TGTGCCAGCAGCTTAACAGGGGAAATTGAAAAACTGTTTTTT
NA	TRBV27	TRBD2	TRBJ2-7	CASSVGGRNYEQYF	TGTGCCAGCAGCGTAGGCGGGAGGAACTACGAGCAGTACTTC
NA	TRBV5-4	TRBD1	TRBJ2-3	CAIKGADTQYF	TGTGCCATCAAGGGGGCTGATACGCAGTATTTT
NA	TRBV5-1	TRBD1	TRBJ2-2	CASRSGTVYTGELFF	TGCGCCAGCAGATCCGGGACAGTTTACACCGGGGAGCTGTTTTTT
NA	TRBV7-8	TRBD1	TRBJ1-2	CASSIRTGVDYTF	TGTGCCAGCAGCATAAGGACAGGCGTCGACTACACCTTC
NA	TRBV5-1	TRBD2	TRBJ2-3	CASSLEAGGMSDTQYF	TGCGCCAGCAGCTTGGAGGCGGGAGGGATGTCAGATACGCAGTATTTT
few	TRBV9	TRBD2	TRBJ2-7	CANIGTRPDEQYF	TGTGCCAACATCGGGACTAGACCTGACGAGCAGTACTTC
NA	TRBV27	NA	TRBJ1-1	CASRQNTEAFF	TGTGCCAGCAGACAGAACACTGAAGCTTTCTTT
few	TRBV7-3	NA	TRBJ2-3	CASSLVGNTDTQYF	TGTGCCAGCAGCTTAGTGGGCAACACAGATACGCAGTATTTT
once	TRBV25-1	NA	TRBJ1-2	CASMEGGYGYTF	TGTGCCAGCATGGAGGGCGGTTATGGCTACACCTTC
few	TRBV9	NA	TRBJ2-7	CASSNPYLYEQYF	TGTGCCAGCAGCAACCCCTATCTCTACGAGCAGTACTTC
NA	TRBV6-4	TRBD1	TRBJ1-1	CASSNSGGTEAFF	TGTGCCAGCAGTAATTCAGGGGGTACTGAAGCTTTCTTT
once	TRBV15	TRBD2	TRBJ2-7	CATSNLLGGFEQYF	TGTGCCACCAGCAACCTACTGGGAGGGTTCGAGCAGTACTTC
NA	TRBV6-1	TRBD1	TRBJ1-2	CASTPTGGPGYTF	TGTGCCAGCACCCCGACAGGGGGGCCTGGCTACACCTTC
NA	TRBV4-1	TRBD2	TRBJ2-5	CASSHPGLAGGPYQETQYF	TGCGCCAGCAGCCACCCTGGACTAGCGGGGGGGCCTTACCAAGAGACCCAGTACTTC
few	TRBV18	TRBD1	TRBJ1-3	CASSARGLSGNTIYF	TGTGCCAGCTCGGCCAGGGGGTTATCGGGAAACACCATATATTTT
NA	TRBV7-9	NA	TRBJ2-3	CASSSSDSTDTQYF	TGTGCCAGCAGCTCTAGCGATAGCACAGATACGCAGTATTTT
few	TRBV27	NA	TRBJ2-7	CASSLIDTRPYEQYF	TGTGCCAGCAGTTTAATCGACACCAGACCCTACGAGCAGTACTTC
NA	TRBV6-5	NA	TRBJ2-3	CASSRQGSLAQYF	TGTGCCAGCAGTAGGCAGGGGTCCTTAGCGCAGTATTTT
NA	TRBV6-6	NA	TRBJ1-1	CASSYPQLGTEGAFF	TGTGCCAGCAGTTACCCACAGTTAGGAACCGAGGGAGCTTTCTTT
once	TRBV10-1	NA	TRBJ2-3	CASSALQGETDTQYF	TGCGCCAGCAGTGCTTTACAGGGAGAGACAGATACGCAGTATTTT
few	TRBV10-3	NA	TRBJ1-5	CAISAGFSSNQPQHF	TGTGCCATCAGTGCGGGGTTCTCTAGCAATCAGCCCCAGCATTTT
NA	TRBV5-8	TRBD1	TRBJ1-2	CASSPGTGGNYGYTF	TGTGCCAGCAGCCCCGGAACAGGGGGCAACTATGGCTACACCTTC
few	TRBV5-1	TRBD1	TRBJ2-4	CASSLGLGQGTIQYF	TGCGCCAGCAGCTTGGGATTGGGACAGGGTACCATTCAGTACTTC
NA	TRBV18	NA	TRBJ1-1	CASSPLGKKNTEAFF	TGTGCCAGCTCACCACTTGGCAAAAAGAACACTGAAGCTTTCTTT
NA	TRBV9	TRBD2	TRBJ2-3	CASSVMTGGPADTQYF	TGTGCCAGCAGCGTAATGACGGGAGGGCCGGCAGATACGCAGTATTTT
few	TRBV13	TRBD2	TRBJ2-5	CASSLEGTSGEETQYF	TGTGCCAGCAGCTTAGAGGGCACTAGCGGGGAGGAGACCCAGTACTTC
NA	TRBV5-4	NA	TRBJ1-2	CASSSQGPGYTF	TGTGCCAGCAGCTCACAGGGACCTGGCTACACCTTC
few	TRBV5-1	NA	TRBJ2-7	CASSLGTELPYEQYF	TGCGCCAGCAGCTTGGGAACAGAATTACCCTACGAGCAGTACTTC
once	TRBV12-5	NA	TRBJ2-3	CASGPGLASTDTQYF	TGTGCTAGTGGTCCGGGACTGGCTAGCACAGATACGCAGTATTTT
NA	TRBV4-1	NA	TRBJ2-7	CASSEGLSSYEQYF	TGCGCCAGCTCGGAGGGGCTAAGCTCCTACGAGCAGTACTTC
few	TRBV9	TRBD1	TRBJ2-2	CASSVDPGQGISGELFF	TGTGCCAGCAGCGTAGATCCTGGACAGGGAATATCCGGGGAGCTGTTTTTT
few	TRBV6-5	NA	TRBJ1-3	CASSYSTGPGNTIYF	TGTGCCAGCAGTTACTCAACAGGCCCTGGAAACACCATATATTTT
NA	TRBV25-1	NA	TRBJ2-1	CASSEGSYSYNEQFF	TGTGCCAGCAGTGAGGGCAGCTACTCCTACAATGAGCAGTTCTTC